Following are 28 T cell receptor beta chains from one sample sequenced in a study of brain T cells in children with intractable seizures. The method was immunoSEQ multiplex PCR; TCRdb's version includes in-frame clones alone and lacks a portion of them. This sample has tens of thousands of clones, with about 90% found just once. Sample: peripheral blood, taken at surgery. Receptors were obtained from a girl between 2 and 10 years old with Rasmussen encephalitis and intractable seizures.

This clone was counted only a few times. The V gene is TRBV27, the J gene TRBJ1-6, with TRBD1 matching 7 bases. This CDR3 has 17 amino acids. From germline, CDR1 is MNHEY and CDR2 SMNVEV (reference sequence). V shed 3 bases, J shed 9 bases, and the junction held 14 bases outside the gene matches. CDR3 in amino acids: CASSFVYPPGGASPLHF. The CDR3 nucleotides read TGTGCCAGCAGTTTCGTATACCCCCCAGGGGGGGCTTCACCCCTCCACTTT.

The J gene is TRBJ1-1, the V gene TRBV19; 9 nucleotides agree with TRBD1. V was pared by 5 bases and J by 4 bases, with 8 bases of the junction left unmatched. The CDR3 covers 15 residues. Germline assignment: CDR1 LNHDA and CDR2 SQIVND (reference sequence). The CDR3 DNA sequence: TGTGCCAGTAGTTCCCAAACAGGGGGCATCACTGAAGCTTTCTTT. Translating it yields CASSSQTGGITEAFF.

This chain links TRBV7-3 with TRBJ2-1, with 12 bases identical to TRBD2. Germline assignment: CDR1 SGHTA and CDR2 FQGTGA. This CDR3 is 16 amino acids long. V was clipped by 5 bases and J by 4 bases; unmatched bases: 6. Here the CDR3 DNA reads TGTGCCAGCAGCCCCCAACTAGCGGGGGGATACAATGAGCAGTTCTTC. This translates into CASSPQLAGGYNEQFF.

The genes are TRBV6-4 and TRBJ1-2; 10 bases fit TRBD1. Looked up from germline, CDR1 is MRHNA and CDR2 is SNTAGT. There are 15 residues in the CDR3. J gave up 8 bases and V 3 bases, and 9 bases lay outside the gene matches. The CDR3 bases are TGTGCCAGCAGTGAGTCCGGGACAGGGGTAGGAGGCTACACCTTC. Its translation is CASSESGTGVGGYTF.

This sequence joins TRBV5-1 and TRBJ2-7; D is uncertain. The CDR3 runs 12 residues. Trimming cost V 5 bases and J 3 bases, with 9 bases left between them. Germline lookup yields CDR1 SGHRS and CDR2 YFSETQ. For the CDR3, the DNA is TGCGCCAGCAGGGATGAAATCTACGAGCAGTACTTC. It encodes CASRDEIYEQYF.

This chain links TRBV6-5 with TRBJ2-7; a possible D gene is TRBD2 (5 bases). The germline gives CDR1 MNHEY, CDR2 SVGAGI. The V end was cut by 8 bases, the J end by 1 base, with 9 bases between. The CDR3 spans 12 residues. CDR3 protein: CASEGGSYEQYF. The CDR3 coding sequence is TGTGCCAGCGAGGGCGGTTCCTACGAGCAGTACTTC.

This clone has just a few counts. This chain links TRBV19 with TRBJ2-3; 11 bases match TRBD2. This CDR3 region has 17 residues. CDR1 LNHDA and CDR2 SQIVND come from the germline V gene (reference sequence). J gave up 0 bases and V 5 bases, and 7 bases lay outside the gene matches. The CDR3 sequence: CASSFGLAGDSTDTQYF. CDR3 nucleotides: TGTGCCAGTAGTTTTGGACTAGCGGGCGATAGCACAGATACGCAGTATTTT.

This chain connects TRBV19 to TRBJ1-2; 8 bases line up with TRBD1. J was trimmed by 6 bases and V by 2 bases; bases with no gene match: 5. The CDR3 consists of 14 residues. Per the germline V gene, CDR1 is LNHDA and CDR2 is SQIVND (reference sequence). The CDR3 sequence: CASSINRGSNGYTF. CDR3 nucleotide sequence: TGTGCCAGTAGTATAAACAGGGGGAGTAATGGCTACACCTTC.

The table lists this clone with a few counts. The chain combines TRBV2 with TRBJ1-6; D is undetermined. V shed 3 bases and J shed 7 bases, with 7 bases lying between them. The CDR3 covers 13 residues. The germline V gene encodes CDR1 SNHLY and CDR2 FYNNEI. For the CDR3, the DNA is TGTGCCAGCAGTGACAGCCGCAATTCACCCCTCCACTTT. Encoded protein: CASSDSRNSPLHF.

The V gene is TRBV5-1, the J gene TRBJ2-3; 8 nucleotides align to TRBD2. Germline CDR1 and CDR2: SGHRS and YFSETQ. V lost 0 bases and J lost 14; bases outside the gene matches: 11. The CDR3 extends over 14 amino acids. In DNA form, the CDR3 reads TGCGCCAGCAGCTTGGACCTAGCGGGTCCCTCCCGGTATTTT. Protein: CASSLDLAGPSRYF.

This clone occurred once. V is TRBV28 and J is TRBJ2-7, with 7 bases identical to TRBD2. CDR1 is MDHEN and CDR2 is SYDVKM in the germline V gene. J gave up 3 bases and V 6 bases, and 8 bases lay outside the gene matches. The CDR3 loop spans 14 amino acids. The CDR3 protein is CASRGGGLYYEQYF. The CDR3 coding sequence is TGTGCCAGCAGGGGGGGAGGGTTATACTACGAGCAGTACTTC. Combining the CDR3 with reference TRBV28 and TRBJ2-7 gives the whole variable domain DVKVTQSSRYLVKRTGEKVFLECVQDMDHENMFWYRQDPGLGLRLIYFSYDVKMKEKGDIPEGYSVSREKKERFSLILESASTNQTSMYLCASRGGGLYYEQYFGPGTRLTVT.

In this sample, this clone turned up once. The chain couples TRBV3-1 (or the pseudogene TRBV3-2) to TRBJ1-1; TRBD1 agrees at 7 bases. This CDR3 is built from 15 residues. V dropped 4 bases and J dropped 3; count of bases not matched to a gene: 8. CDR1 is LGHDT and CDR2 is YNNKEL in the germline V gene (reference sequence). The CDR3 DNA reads TGTGCCAGCAGCCTACAGACAGGGTGGGACACTGAAGCTTTCTTT. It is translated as CASSLQTGWDTEAFF.

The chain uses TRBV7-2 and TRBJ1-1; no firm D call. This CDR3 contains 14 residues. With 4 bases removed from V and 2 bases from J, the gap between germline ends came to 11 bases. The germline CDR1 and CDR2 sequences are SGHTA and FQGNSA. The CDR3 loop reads CASSWRQTNTEAFF. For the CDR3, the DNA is TGTGCCAGCAGCTGGAGACAAACCAACACTGAAGCTTTCTTT.

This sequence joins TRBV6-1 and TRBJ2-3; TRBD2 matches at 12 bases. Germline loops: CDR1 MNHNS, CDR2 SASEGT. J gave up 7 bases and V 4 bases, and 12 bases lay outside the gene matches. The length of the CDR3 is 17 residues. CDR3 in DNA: TGTGCCAGCAGTGTAGCTTCACTAGCGGGAGGCGGGAATACGCAGTATTTT. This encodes CASSVASLAGGGNTQYF.

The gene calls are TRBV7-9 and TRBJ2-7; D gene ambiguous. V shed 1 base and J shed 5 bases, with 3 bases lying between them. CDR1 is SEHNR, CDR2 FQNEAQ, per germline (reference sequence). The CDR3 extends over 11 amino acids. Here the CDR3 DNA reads TGTGCCAGCAGCTTAGACAACGAGCAGTACTTC. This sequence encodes CASSLDNEQYF.

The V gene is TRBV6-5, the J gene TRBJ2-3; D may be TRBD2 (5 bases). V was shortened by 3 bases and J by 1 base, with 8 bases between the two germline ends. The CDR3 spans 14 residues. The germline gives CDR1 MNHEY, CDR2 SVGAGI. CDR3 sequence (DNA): TGTGCCAGCAGTTATCAGGAGGGCACAGATACGCAGTATTTT. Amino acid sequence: CASSYQEGTDTQYF.

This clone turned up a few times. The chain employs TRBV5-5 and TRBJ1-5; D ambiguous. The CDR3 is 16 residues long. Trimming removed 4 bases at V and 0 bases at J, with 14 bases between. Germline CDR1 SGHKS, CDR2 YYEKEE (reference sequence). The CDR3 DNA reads TGTGCCAGCAGCCCCACGGCTGGGTTTAGCAATCAGCCCCAGCATTTT. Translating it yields CASSPTAGFSNQPQHF.

The CDR3 spells CASSISGGNYGYTF. The CDR3 DNA follows: TGTGCCAGTAGTATTTCAGGGGGCAACTATGGCTACACCTTC. The V gene is TRBV19, the J gene TRBJ1-2, with 8 bases that match TRBD1. The CDR3 has 14 amino acids. Unmatched junction bases numbered 2, after V lost 3 bases and J lost 2 bases. Germline V gene sequence: CDR1 LNHDA, CDR2 SQIVND (reference sequence).

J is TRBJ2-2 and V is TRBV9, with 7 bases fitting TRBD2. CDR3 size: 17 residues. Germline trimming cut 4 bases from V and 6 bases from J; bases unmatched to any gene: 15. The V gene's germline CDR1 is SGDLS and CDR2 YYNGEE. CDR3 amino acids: CASSTPSRGERSGELFF. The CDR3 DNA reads TGTGCCAGCAGCACACCCTCCCGGGGGGAGCGGTCCGGGGAGCTGTTTTTT. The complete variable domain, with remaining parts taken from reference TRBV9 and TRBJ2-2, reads DSGVTQTPKHLITATGQRVTLRCSPRSGDLSVYWYQQSLDQGLQFLIQYYNGEERAKGNILERFSAQQFPDLHSELNLSSLELGDSALYFCASSTPSRGERSGELFFGEGSRLTVL.

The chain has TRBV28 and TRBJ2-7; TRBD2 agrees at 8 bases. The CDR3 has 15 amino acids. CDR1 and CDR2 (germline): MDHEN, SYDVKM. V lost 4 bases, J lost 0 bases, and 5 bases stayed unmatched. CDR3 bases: TGTGCCAGCAGTTACGGGGGGGCTAGCTCCTACGAGCAGTACTTC. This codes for CASSYGGASSYEQYF.

For the CDR3, the DNA is TGTGCCAGTAGTCTCCTAAACCCTTGGACTAGCCCAAACACCGGGGAGCTGTTTTTT. Translating it yields CASSLLNPWTSPNTGELFF. The chain links TRBV19 to TRBJ2-2; 8 bases line up with TRBD2. Germline V gene lookup returns CDR1 LNHDA and CDR2 SQIVND (reference sequence). This CDR3 has 19 residues. V shed 5 bases, J shed 2 bases, and the junction held 16 bases outside the gene matches.

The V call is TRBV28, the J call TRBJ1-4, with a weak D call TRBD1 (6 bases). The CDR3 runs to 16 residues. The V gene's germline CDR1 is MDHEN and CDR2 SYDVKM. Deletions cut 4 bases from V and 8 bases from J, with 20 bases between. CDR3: CASSSLLAIRGEKLFF. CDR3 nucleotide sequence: TGTGCCAGCAGTTCCCTATTGGCCATTAGGGGGGAAAAACTGTTTTTT. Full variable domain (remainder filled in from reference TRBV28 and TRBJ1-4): DVKVTQSSRYLVKRTGEKVFLECVQDMDHENMFWYRQDPGLGLRLIYFSYDVKMKEKGDIPEGYSVSREKKERFSLILESASTNQTSMYLCASSSLLAIRGEKLFFGSGTQLSVL.

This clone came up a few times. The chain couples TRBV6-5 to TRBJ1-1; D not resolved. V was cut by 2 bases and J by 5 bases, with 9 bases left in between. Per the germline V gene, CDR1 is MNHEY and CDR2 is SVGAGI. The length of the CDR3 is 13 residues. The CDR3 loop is CASSYTERTEAFF. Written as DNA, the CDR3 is TGTGCCAGCAGTTACACAGAGCGGACTGAAGCTTTCTTT.

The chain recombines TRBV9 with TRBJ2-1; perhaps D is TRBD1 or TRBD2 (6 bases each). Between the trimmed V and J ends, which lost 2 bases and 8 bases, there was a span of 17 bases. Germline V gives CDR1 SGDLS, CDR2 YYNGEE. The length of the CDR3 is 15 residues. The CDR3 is CASSVQARGVDEQFF. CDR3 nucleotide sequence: TGTGCCAGCAGCGTCCAAGCTAGGGGGGTCGATGAGCAGTTCTTC.

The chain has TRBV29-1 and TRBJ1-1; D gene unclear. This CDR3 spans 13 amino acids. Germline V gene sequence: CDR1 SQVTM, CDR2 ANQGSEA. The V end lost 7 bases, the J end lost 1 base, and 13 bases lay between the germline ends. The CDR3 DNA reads TGCAGCGCAAAACGGATGGAGAACACTGAAGCTTTCTTT. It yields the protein CSAKRMENTEAFF.

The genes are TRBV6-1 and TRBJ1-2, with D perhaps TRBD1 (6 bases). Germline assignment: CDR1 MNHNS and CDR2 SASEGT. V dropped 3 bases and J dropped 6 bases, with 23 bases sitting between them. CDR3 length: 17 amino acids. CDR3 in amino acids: CASSEVTGIRSKDGYTF. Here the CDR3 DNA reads TGTGCCAGCAGTGAGGTAACAGGGATACGCTCTAAAGATGGCTACACCTTC.

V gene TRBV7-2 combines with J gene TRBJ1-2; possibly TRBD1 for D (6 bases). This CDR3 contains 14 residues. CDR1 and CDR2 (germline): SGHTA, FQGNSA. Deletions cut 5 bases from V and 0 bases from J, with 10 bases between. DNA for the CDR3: TGTGCCAGCAGCCTGGACAGTGCTAACTATGGCTACACCTTC. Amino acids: CASSLDSANYGYTF.

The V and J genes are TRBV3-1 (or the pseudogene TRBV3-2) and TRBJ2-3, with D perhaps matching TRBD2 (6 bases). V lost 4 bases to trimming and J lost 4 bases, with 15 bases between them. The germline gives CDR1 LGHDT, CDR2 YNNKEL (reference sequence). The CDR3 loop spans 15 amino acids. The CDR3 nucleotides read TGTGCCAGCAGCCTCAGGGCGCTAGCGCCAGATACGCAGTATTTT. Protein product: CASSLRALAPDTQYF.